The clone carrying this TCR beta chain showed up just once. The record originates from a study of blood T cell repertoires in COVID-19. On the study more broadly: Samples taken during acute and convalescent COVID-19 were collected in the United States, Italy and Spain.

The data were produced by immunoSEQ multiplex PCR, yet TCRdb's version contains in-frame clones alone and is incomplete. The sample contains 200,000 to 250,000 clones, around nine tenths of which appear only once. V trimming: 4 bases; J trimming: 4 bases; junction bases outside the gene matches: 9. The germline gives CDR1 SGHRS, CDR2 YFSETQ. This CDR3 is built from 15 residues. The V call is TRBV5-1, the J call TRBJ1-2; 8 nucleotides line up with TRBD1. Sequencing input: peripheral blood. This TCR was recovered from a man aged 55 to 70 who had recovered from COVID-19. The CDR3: CASSLPGGESYGYTF. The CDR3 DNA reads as TGCGCCAGCAGCCTCCCAGGGGGCGAGAGCTATGGCTACACCTTC.